This is a list of T cell receptor beta chains from one sample in a study of preoperative IRX-2 immunotherapy in early breast cancer. The data were produced by immunoSEQ multiplex PCR, yet TCRdb's version contains in-frame clones alone and is incomplete. This table holds about 89,000 clones, roughly 89% found once. This sample comprised tumor tissue, obtained after IRX-2 immunotherapy. These receptors all stem from a human donor with breast cancer. CDR3s include the opening cysteine and the closing phenylalanine or tryptophan. The D gene is left open where the match is weak. Size is stated for part of the rows, as once, few or many counts, or as a class when the clone is expanded.

D gene,clone size,J gene,V gene,CDR3 length,CDR3 protein,CDR3 DNA
.,.,TRBJ2-3,TRBV6-8,13,CASSDLRTNTQYF,TGTGCCAGCAGTGACTTAAGAACGAACACGCAGTATTTT
TRBD1,few,TRBJ2-7,TRBV11-3,14,CASSQGLTGDEQYF,TGTGCCAGCAGCCAAGGCCTCACAGGGGACGAGCAGTACTTC
.,.,TRBJ1-5,TRBV28,16,CASSDVQRQFNQPQHF,TGTGCCAGCAGCGACGTTCAAAGACAGTTCAATCAGCCCCAGCATTTT
TRBD1,.,TRBJ1-5,TRBV4-1,15,CASTRTGDSNQPQHF,TGCGCCAGTACGCGGACAGGGGATAGCAATCAGCCCCAGCATTTT
.,.,TRBJ1-3,TRBV6-4,14,CASSPTASGNTIYF,TGTGCCAGCAGCCCGACCGCGTCTGGAAACACCATATATTTT
.,.,TRBJ2-3,TRBV1,14,CASVVGQGGDTQYF,TGCGCCAGCGTCGTAGGACAGGGAGGAGATACGCAGTATTTT
TRBD1,.,TRBJ1-5,TRBV6-8,13,CASRRQGTQPQHF,TGTGCCAGCAGACGACAGGGGACTCAGCCCCAGCATTTT
.,.,TRBJ2-5,TRBV12-5,13,CASFLGGSVTQYF,TGTGCCAGCTTCCTAGGGGGATCCGTGACCCAGTACTTC
.,.,TRBJ2-3,TRBV5-1,15,CASSLVGERTDTQYF,TGCGCCAGCAGCTTGGTAGGGGAGAGGACAGATACGCAGTATTTT
.,.,TRBJ1-2,TRBV5-1,14,CASSPMFGDYGYTF,TGCGCCAGCAGCCCGATGTTTGGGGACTATGGCTACACCTTC
TRBD2,.,TRBJ2-1,TRBV5-1,15,CASSVGLAGVDEQFF,TGCGCCAGCAGCGTGGGACTAGCGGGGGTGGATGAGCAGTTCTTC
.,once,TRBJ2-7,TRBV23-1,15,CASSREIDRSYEQYF,TGCGCCAGCAGCCGAGAAATAGACAGGAGCTACGAGCAGTACTTC
TRBD1,.,TRBJ2-5,TRBV6-8,14,CAISGTGARETQYF,TGTGCCATCAGTGGGACAGGGGCTCGAGAGACCCAGTACTTC
.,.,TRBJ2-3,TRBV7-1,15,CASSFWGPSTDTQYF,TGTGCCAGCAGTTTTTGGGGCCCAAGCACAGATACGCAGTATTTT
TRBD2,.,TRBJ2-7,TRBV7-6,14,CASSLALAGGEQYF,TGTGCCAGCAGCTTAGCACTAGCGGGGGGGGAGCAGTACTTC
TRBD1,.,TRBJ1-3,TRBV6-8,16,CASSRGGRSSGNTIYF,TGTGCCAGCAGCAGGGGGGGCAGGAGCTCTGGAAACACCATATATTTT
TRBD2,.,TRBJ2-7,TRBV5-1,17,CASSLKITGTSAYEQYF,TGCGCCAGCAGCCTGAAAATAACCGGGACTAGCGCATACGAGCAGTACTTC
.,.,TRBJ1-6,TRBV5-1,15,CASSLNTNYNSPLHF,TGCGCCAGCAGCCTAAATACAAACTATAATTCACCCCTCCACTTT
TRBD2,.,TRBJ2-5,TRBV7-1,14,CASRAAGAQETQYF,TGTGCCAGCAGAGCAGCGGGAGCGCAAGAGACCCAGTACTTC
.,.,TRBJ1-3,TRBV14,20,CASSHFGGGGRLWSGNTIYF,TGTGCCAGCAGCCATTTCGGGGGAGGGGGGCGCCTGTGGTCTGGAAACACCATATATTTT
.,.,TRBJ2-5,TRBV16,13,CASSQRTGRAQYF,TGTGCCAGCAGCCAGAGAACAGGTCGGGCCCAGTACTTC
.,.,TRBJ1-4,TRBV7-6,16,CASSLDGAATNEKLFF,TGTGCCAGCAGCTTAGATGGGGCAGCAACTAATGAAAAACTGTTTTTT
.,.,TRBJ1-2,TRBV10-2,12,CASSDQSIGYTF,TGCGCCAGCAGTGACCAGAGTATAGGCTACACCTTC
.,.,TRBJ1-1,TRBV22-1,13,CASSAWENTEAFF,TGTGCCAGCAGCGCCTGGGAGAACACTGAAGCTTTCTTT
.,once,TRBJ1-1,TRBV23-1,13,CASSFSGDTEAFF,TGCGCCAGCAGCTTCTCGGGGGACACTGAAGCTTTCTTT
.,once,TRBJ1-4,TRBV11-1,15,CASSPRRATNEKLFF,TGTGCCAGCAGCCCCCGGAGGGCAACTAATGAAAAACTGTTTTTT
.,.,TRBJ1-5,TRBV19,13,CASSRAANQPQHF,TGTGCCAGTAGTCGGGCCGCCAATCAGCCCCAGCATTTT
TRBD1,.,TRBJ2-5,TRBV12-5,14,CASGAGQGRETQYF,TGTGCTAGTGGGGCCGGACAGGGGAGGGAGACCCAGTACTTC
TRBD1,.,TRBJ2-7,TRBV19,14,CASSHRDRAYEQYF,TGTGCCAGTAGCCATAGGGACAGAGCCTACGAGCAGTACTTC
TRBD1,few,TRBJ1-5,TRBV28,15,CASSLPGGITQPQHF,TGTGCCAGCAGTTTGCCAGGGGGCATTACTCAGCCCCAGCATTTT
TRBD1,.,TRBJ1-5,TRBV7-8,15,CASSYGTGGGQPQHF,TGTGCCAGCAGCTACGGGACAGGGGGCGGGCAGCCCCAGCATTTT
TRBD2,.,TRBJ2-1,TRBV7-6,16,CASSPYEGGPGNEQFF,TGTGCCAGCAGCCCCTATGAGGGAGGGCCAGGGAATGAGCAGTTCTTC
.,.,TRBJ2-7,TRBV5-1,15,CASSYVSDGPYEQYF,TGCGCCAGCAGCTACGTCTCTGACGGCCCCTACGAGCAGTACTTC
TRBD1,.,TRBJ2-2,TRBV11-3,16,CASSHRQGTNTGELFF,TGTGCCAGCAGCCACCGACAGGGAACGAACACCGGGGAGCTGTTTTTT
.,.,TRBJ2-7,TRBV5-1,14,CASSLGGPLYEQYF,TGCGCCAGCAGCTTGGGGGGGCCGTTGTACGAGCAGTACTTC
.,.,TRBJ1-1,TRBV6-8,12,CAISPRDGEAFF,TGTGCCATCAGCCCCCGGGACGGTGAAGCTTTCTTT
.,.,TRBJ2-6,TRBV7-6,17,CASSQEGGGTGANVLTF,TGTGCCAGCAGCCAAGAAGGGGGTGGGACTGGGGCCAACGTCCTGACTTTC
.,.,TRBJ2-2,TRBV5-1,16,CASSLVGKSDTGELFF,TGCGCCAGCAGCTTGGTTGGGAAATCGGACACCGGGGAGCTGTTTTTT
.,.,TRBJ1-3,TRBV18,16,CASSPSGTRSGNTIYF,TGTGCCAGCTCACCTTCCGGGACTCGCTCTGGAAACACCATATATTTT
TRBD1,once,TRBJ1-4,TRBV28,15,CASSRQGASNEKLFF,TGTGCCAGCAGTCGACAGGGGGCGAGTAATGAAAAACTGTTTTTT
.,.,TRBJ2-3,TRBV28,17,CASSQTGSQGITDTQYF,TGTGCCAGCAGCCAAACTGGGAGCCAGGGGATTACAGATACGCAGTATTTT
.,.,TRBJ1-1,TRBV7-1,13,CASSYGAGTEAFF,TGTGCCAGCAGCTACGGGGCAGGCACTGAAGCTTTCTTT
.,few,TRBJ2-7,TRBV30,13,CAWRPRGGYEQYF,TGTGCCTGGCGTCCGAGGGGAGGCTACGAGCAGTACTTC
TRBD2,few,TRBJ2-5,TRBV5-1,16,CASSLRASGGQETQYF,TGCGCCAGCAGCTTGCGTGCTAGCGGGGGGCAAGAGACCCAGTACTTC
TRBD2,.,TRBJ2-4,TRBV28,14,CASSPATGGNIQYF,TGTGCCAGCAGCCCGGCGACGGGGGGAAACATTCAGTACTTC
TRBD2,.,TRBJ2-1,TRBV15,16,CATSRDQGLAGGEQFF,TGTGCCACCAGCAGAGATCAGGGACTAGCGGGCGGTGAGCAGTTCTTC
.,once,TRBJ2-7,TRBV10-3,12,CAISETGYEQYF,TGTGCCATCAGTGAGACAGGGTACGAGCAGTACTTC
.,.,TRBJ1-6,TRBV28,12,CASTSGNSPLHF,TGTGCCAGCACAAGCGGAAATTCACCCCTCCACTTT
.,medium-sized,TRBJ2-1,TRBV5-1,14,CASSLAVTYNEQFF,TGCGCCAGCAGCTTGGCCGTAACCTACAATGAGCAGTTCTTC
.,.,TRBJ1-3,TRBV6-4,15,CASSYSRPSGNTIYF,TGTGCCAGCAGTTATTCCCGTCCCTCTGGAAACACCATATATTTT